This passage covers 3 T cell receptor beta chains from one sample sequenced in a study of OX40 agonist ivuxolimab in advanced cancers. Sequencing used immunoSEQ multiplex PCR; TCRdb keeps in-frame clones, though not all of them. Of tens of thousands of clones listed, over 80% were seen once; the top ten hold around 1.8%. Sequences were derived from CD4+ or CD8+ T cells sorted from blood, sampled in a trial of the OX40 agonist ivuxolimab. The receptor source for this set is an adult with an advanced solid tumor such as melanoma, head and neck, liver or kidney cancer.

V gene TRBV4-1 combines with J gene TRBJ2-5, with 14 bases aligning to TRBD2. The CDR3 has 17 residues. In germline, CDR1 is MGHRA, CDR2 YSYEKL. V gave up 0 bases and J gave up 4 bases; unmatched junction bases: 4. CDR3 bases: TGCGCCAGCAGCCAAGAAAGGACTAGCGGGAGGACAGAGACCCAGTACTTC. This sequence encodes CASSQERTSGRTETQYF.

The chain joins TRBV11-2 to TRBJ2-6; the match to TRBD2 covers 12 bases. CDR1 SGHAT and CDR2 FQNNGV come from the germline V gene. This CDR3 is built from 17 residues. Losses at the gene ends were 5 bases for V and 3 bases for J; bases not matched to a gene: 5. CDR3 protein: CASSLLAGGYGANVLTF. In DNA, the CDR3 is TGTGCCAGCAGCCTACTAGCGGGAGGATATGGGGCCAACGTCCTGACTTTC.

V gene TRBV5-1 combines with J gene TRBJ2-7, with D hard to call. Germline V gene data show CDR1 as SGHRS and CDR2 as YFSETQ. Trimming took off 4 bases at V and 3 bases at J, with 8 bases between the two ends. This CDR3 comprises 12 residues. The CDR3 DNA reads TGCGCCAGCAGCCCCTCAGGCTACGAGCAGTACTTC. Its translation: CASSPSGYEQYF.